This T cell receptor (beta chain) originates from a study of T-cell reconstitution after alpha-beta-depleted transplantation in children. The V gene lost 5 bases and the J gene lost 4 bases, with 12 bases spanning the gap. Germline CDR1 and CDR2: SGHKS and YYEKEE (reference sequence). The CDR3 is made up of 13 amino acids. Unique molecular identifiers featured in how the TCRbeta library was prepared. Using its own MiXCR run on the PCR reads, TCRdb lists one record per CDR3 protein. Of some 500,000 distinct CDR3 sequences listed, about 16% were seen once; the top ten hold 2.5% to 4%. The source material was PBMCs from the stem cell graft donor, sampled from the stem cell graft. This rearrangement joins TRBV5-5 to TRBJ1-1; D call uncertain. This TCR was recovered from a human donor who donated a stem cell graft to a child with acute lymphoblastic leukemia. CDR3 nucleotide sequence: TGTGCCAGCAGTGAGGCTGGGTCCACTGAAGCTTTCTTT. Encoded protein: CASSEAGSTEAFF.